This T cell receptor (beta chain) was identified in a study of cytotoxic CD8 clonotypes in ibrutinib-treated CLL. Study details: Among responders, roughly 24 were partial and 2 complete; after median roughly 66 months, about 15 stayed remitted and some twelve progressed. Collecting the response samples happened after a median roughly eleven months of treatment, with a range of 6 to 36.

Study findings and constraints: Clonality was elevated at ibrutinib response and had returned toward baseline at progression.

For this clone: Its cognate antigen is unknown.

The germline gives CDR1 MNHNS, CDR2 SASEGT. The V end was cut by 6 bases, the J end by 3 bases, with 11 bases between. The CDR3 has 13 amino acids. TCRdb keeps only in-frame clones here, not all; method: immunoSEQ multiplex PCR. Of about 86,000 clones detected, 86% appear once; the ten largest clones hold approximately 5.4%. The rearrangement uses TRBV6-1 and TRBJ1-2; D perhaps matches TRBD1 (5 bases). The TCR was taken from a human donor with chronic lymphocytic leukemia. The sample was PBMCs, taken before ibrutinib treatment. CDR3 sequence: CASSSREDYGYTF. CDR3 bases: TGTGCCAGCAGCAGCAGGGAGGACTATGGCTACACCTTC.